This TCR beta chain was obtained from a study of blood T cells in healthy people across ages (dated by TCRdb to 2013 to 2016). With regard to the full study: In model experiments, template switching captured roughly one uniquely barcoded TCR beta cDNA molecule for every two T cells. The study measured age-related changes in TCR beta repertoire diversity using deep sequencing normalized with unique cDNA molecular identifiers. The donors were split into four age groups: young (average around 15 years), middle-aged (over 35), aged (approximately 59) and long-lived (roughly 80). The study analyzed two additional independent replicas of 1 million unique cDNA reads from the same blood draw for two donors, one aged 18 to 30 and one aged 80 or older. Study-wide findings and limitations: Estimates of total diversity based on one million sequenced T cells were regarded as lower bounds and as underestimates. Because the CMV infection status of the donors was unknown, age-related changes in expanded clonotypes may potentially have been confounded. Compared with the aged group, the long-lived group had more naive CD4+ T cells, fewer expanded clones and increased TCR diversity, a pattern suggesting age selection. Conclusive comparison of naive and antigen-experienced compartments was prevented by the profiling of bulk unsorted PBMCs. Observed TCR beta diversity per million T cells fell roughly linearly with age, and a significant reduction was already apparent by age roughly 41. There was a strong correlation between observed TCR beta diversity and the percentage of naive T cells measured by flow cytometry.

Systemically healthy Caucasian individuals from Russia, about 38 in total and aged about 6 to 95 years, were included as donors. Each donor gave approximately 9.3 milliliters of peripheral blood, collected into EDTA-treated Vacutainer tubes. Ficoll-Paque density-gradient centrifugation was used to isolate PBMCs, with at least 7 million obtained per sample. Total RNA was extracted from PBMCs with Trizol reagent, with at least 6 micrograms obtained per sample. The percentages of naive CD45RAhigh/CD27high T cells were determined by flow cytometry on a PBMC aliquot from every donor. This clonotype has more than one count but fewer than ten. What this receptor recognizes is not known. Base qualities were left out, and no much larger clone turns up one base away. To prepare the library, 5' RACE was applied. Sequenced using an Illumina HiSeq 2500. The second PCR ran for about 7 to 11 cycles and used a J-beta primer mix along with a sample-barcoded 5' primer. A unique molecular identifier was introduced onto each TCR beta cDNA molecule by a template-switch 5' adaptor carrying 12 random nucleotides. At least 2.5 million CDR3-containing paired-end reads were obtained from each sample. First-strand cDNA synthesis was performed from all RNA using the Mint cDNA synthesis kit, with priming by a TRBC-specific oligonucleotide. All cDNA was treated with uracil-DNA glycosylase and then went through a first 18-cycle PCR with the universal primers M1SS and BC2_uni_R. On the study's bioinformatics: Normalization of each sample was performed by random selection of 1 million high-quality reads, each carrying a distinct molecular identifier. Instead of being binned into consensus sequences, reads that shared molecular identifiers were thrown out. CDR3 identification, clonotype clustering and error correction used MiTCR with a Q25 quality threshold and the strictest error-elimination algorithm. A nonparametric unseen species model with Euler transformation was used to estimate lower-bound total TCR beta diversity. The public reads were reprocessed in TCRdb via fastp at Q25 and MiXCR, keeping in-frame beta chains. Rows are combined by CDR3 protein, so each entry shows the most common genes and DNA. For this entry, the V and J calls and clone size follow TCRdb and not the study's own pipeline. The sample contains 600,000 to 900,000 distinct CDR3 sequences, roughly 25% of them found a single time. The top ten clones comprise roughly 3.1% of the sample.

The sample was also linked to a second study, of T cells of mothers and their children. The second study reports: Nine systemically healthy Caucasian individuals served as donors, namely three mothers together with their six children. cDNA synthesis used all of the extracted RNA, with approximately 1.4 ug of RNA in each 15 ul reaction. In the second PCR, the M1S primer introduced both the sample barcodes and 2-4 random nucleotides. Each mother yielded over 9 million TCR beta CDR3 reads and each child some 3 million reads. Thymic selection shapes the output of TCR recombination in a similar way in related and unrelated pairs, and inherited differences have a minor effect. Normalized repertoire overlap was always found to be slightly, but never significantly, higher in related mother-child pairs than in unrelated mother-child pairs. Persistent microchimeric T cell clones were not detected, at a sensitivity of 85 to 100 clones per million clonotypes. In the study, deep NGS was used to compare the TCR beta repertoires of mothers and children, and features distinguishing related mother-child pairs from unrelated individuals were sought. Mothers averaged about 40 +/- 4 years of age and children averaged around 10 +/- 4 years. After adapter ligation was performed with NEBNext reagents, the libraries were sequenced on an Illumina HiSeq 2000 with 100+100 nt paired-end reads. Mother and child libraries were prepared a month apart and sequenced in separate runs to prevent cross-contamination. For each donor, between about 450,000 and 2,300,000 distinct TCR beta clonotypes were identified. Naive TCR beta clonotypes were estimated from low-frequency clonotypes matched to each donor's FACS-determined naive share, without sorting.

Sequencing was done on a sample of blood. The receptor comes from a boy under 18 in good health.

The CDR3 region: CSVGDRASSYEQYF. The DNA reads TGCAGCGTTGGGGACAGGGCGAGCTCCTACGAGCAGTACTTC. The V gene is TRBV29-1 and the J gene is TRBJ2-5, with 9 bases aligning to TRBD1. The assigned J gene may be wrong: the sequence end matches TRBJ2-7 better. From cysteine to phenylalanine, the CDR3 is 14 amino acids long. Solely the CDR3 DNA is kept, with 42 bases framed from the first base. The germline V gene supplies CDR1 SQVTM and CDR2 ANQGSEA.